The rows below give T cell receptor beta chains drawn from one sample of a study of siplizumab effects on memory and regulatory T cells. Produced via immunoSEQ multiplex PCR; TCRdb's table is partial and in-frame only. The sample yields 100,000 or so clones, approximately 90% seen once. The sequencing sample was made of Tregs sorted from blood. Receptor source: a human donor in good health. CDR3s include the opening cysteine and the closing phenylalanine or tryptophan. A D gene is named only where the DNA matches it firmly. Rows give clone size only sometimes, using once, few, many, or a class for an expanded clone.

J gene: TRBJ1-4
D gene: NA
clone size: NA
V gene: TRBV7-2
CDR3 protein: CASSIGGGLSEKLFF
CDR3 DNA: TGTGCCAGCAGCATAGGCGGGGGGCTCAGTGAAAAACTGTTTTTT

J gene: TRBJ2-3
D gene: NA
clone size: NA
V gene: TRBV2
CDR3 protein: CASSSRDPRTDTQYF
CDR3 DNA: TGTGCCAGCAGTAGCCGGGACCCTCGCACAGATACGCAGTATTTT

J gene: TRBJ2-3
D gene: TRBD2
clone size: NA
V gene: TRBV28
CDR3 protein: CASSLWEGTSGTDTQYF
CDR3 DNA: TGTGCCAGCAGTTTATGGGAAGGGACTAGCGGCACAGATACGCAGTATTTT

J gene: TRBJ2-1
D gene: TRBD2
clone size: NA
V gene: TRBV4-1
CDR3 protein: CASSQARRTSGFFNEQFF
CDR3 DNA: TGCGCCAGCAGCCAAGCCCGAAGGACTAGCGGGTTCTTCAATGAGCAGTTCTTC

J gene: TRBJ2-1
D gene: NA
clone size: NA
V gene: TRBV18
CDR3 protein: CASSLGAYNEQFF
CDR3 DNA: TGTGCCAGCTCACTAGGAGCCTACAATGAGCAGTTCTTC

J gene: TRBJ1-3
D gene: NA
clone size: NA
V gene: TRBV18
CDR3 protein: CASSPEGNTIYF
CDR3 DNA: TGTGCCAGCTCACCGGAGGGAAACACCATATATTTT

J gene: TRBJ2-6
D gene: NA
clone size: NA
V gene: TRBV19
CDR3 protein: CASSTQGSGANVLTF
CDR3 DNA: TGTGCCAGTAGTACACAGGGTTCTGGGGCCAACGTCCTGACTTTC

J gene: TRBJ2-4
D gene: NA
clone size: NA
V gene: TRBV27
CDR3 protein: CASSFRPGQVSIQYF
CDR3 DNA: TGTGCCAGCAGTTTCCGCCCCGGACAAGTTTCCATTCAGTACTTC

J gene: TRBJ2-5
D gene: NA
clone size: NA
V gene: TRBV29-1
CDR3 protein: CSVAAQETQYF
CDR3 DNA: TGCAGCGTTGCGGCCCAAGAGACCCAGTACTTC

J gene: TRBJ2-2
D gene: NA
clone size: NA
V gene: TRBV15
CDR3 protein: CATSGTGLAFGELFF
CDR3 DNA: TGTGCCACCAGCGGAACGGGACTGGCTTTCGGGGAGCTGTTTTTT

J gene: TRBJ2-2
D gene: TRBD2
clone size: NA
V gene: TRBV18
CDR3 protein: CASSSRLAGGADTGELFF
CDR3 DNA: TGTGCCAGCTCATCGAGACTAGCGGGAGGGGCGGACACCGGGGAGCTGTTTTTT

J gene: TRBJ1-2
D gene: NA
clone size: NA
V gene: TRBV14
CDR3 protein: CASSPIVSGYTF
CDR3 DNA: TGTGCCAGCAGCCCTATCGTTTCCGGCTACACCTTC

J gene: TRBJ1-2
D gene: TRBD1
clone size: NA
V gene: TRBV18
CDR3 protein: CASSQEQGSGYTF
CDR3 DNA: TGTGCCAGCTCTCAGGAACAGGGGTCGGGCTACACCTTC

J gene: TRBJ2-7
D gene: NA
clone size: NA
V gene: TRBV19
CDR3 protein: CASSISGGYYEQYF
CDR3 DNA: TGTGCCAGTAGTATATCCGGAGGATACTACGAGCAGTACTTC

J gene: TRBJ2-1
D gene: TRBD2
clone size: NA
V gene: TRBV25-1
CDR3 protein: CASSESRLAGGTDEQFF
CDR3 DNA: TGTGCCAGCAGTGAATCCCGACTAGCGGGAGGGACCGATGAGCAGTTCTTC

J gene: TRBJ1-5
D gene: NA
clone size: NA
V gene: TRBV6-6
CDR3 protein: CASSYKQGTSNQPQHF
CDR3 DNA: TGTGCCAGCAGTTATAAACAGGGAACTAGCAATCAGCCCCAGCATTTT

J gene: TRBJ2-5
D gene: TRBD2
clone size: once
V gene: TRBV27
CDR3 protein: CASSTFLGGRETQYF
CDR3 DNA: TGTGCCAGCAGTACTTTTCTCGGCGGGAGAGAGACCCAGTACTTC

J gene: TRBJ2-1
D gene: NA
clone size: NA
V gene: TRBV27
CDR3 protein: CASSLAWTTWEYNEQFF
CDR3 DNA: TGTGCCAGCAGTTTAGCGTGGACAACTTGGGAATACAATGAGCAGTTCTTC

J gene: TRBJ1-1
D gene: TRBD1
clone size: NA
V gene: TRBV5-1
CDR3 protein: CASSEQGGFGTEAFF
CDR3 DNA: TGCGCCAGCAGTGAACAGGGGGGGTTTGGAACTGAAGCTTTCTTT

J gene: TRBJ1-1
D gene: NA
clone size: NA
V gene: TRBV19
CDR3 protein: CASRSGGMNTEAFF
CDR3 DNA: TGTGCCAGTAGGTCGGGGGGAATGAACACTGAAGCTTTCTTT

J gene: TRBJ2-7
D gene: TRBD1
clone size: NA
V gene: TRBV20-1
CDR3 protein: CSARETGQQYF
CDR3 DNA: TGCAGTGCTAGAGAGACAGGGCAGCAGTACTTC

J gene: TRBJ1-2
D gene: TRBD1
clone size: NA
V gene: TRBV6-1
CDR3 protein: CASSRPGQGGDGYTF
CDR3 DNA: TGTGCCAGCAGCAGACCGGGACAGGGAGGAGATGGCTACACCTTC

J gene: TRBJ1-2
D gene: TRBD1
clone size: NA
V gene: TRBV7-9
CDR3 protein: CASSLGRARTGHGYTF
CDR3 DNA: TGTGCCAGCAGCTTAGGTAGGGCCCGGACAGGACATGGCTACACCTTC

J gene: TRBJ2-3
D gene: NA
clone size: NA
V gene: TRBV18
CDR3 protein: CASSLSGRPTQYF
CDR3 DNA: TGTGCCAGCTCACTCTCGGGGAGGCCTACGCAGTATTTT

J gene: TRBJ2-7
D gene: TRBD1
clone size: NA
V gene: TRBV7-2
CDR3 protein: CASSLGTGSTYVKDYEQYF
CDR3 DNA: TGTGCCAGCAGCTTGGGGACAGGGTCGACTTATGTGAAAGACTACGAGCAGTACTTC

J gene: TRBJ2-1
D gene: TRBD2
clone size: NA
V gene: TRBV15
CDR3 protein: CATSSGTGTRSSNEQFF
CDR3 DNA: TGTGCCACCAGCAGTGGAACCGGGACTAGGTCGTCCAATGAGCAGTTCTTC

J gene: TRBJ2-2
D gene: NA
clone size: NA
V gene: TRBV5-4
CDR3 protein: CASSLGSGGRTGELFF
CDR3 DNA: TGTGCCAGCAGCTTAGGATCCGGGGGCAGGACCGGGGAGCTGTTTTTT

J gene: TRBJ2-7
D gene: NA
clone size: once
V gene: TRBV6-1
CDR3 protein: CASSGRRTSFLGYEQYF
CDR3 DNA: TGTGCCAGCAGTGGCCGGAGAACAAGCTTCTTAGGCTACGAGCAGTACTTC

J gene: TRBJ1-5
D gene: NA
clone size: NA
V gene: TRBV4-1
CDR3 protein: CASRRGDGRNQPQHF
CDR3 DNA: TGCGCCAGCCGACGGGGGGACGGACGAAATCAGCCCCAGCATTTT

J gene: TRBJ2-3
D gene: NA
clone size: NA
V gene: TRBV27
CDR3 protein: CASRRTGSDTQYF
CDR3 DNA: TGTGCCAGCAGACGAACAGGGTCGGATACGCAGTATTTT

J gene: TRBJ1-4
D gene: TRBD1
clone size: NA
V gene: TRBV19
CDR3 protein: CATCDRGEVAEKLFF
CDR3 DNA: TGTGCCACCTGCGACAGGGGGGAAGTGGCTGAAAAACTGTTTTTT

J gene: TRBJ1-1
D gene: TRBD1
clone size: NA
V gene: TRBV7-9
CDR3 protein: CASSLRGPGEAFF
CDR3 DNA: TGTGCCAGCAGCTTAAGGGGGCCAGGTGAAGCTTTCTTT

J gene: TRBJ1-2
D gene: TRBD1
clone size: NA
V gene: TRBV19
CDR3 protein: CASSTTGFWGYTF
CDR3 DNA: TGTGCCAGTAGTACGACAGGGTTTTGGGGCTACACCTTC

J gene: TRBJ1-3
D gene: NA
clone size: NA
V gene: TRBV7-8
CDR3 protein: CASSLAGGGNTIYF
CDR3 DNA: TGTGCCAGCAGCTTAGCGGGGGGAGGAAACACCATATATTTT

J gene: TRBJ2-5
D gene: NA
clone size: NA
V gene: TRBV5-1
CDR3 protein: CASSAGLVIQETQYF
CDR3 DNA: TGCGCCAGCAGCGCGGGACTTGTGATACAAGAGACCCAGTACTTC

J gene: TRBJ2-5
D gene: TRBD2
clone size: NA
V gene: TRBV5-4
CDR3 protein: CASSFLAGGEETQYF
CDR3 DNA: TGTGCCAGCAGCTTTCTAGCGGGAGGGGAAGAGACCCAGTACTTC

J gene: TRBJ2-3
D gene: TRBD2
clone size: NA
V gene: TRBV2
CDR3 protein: CASEGLAGEGGTDTQYF
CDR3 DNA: TGTGCCTCAGAGGGACTAGCGGGAGAAGGGGGCACAGATACGCAGTATTTT

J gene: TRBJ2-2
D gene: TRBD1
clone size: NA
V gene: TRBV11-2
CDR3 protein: CASSFLDRGTGELFF
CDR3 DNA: TGTGCCAGCAGCTTTCTGGACAGGGGCACCGGGGAGCTGTTTTTT

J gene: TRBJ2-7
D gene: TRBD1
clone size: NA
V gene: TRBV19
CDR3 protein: CASKGANYEQYF
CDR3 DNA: TGTGCCAGTAAGGGGGCCAACTACGAGCAGTACTTC

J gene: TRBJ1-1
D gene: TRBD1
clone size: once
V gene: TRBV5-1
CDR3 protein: CASSLMGQALLNTEAFF
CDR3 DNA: TGCGCCAGCAGCTTAATGGGACAGGCCTTATTGAACACTGAAGCTTTCTTT

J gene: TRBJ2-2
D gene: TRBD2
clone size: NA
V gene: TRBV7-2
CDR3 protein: CASSLVTSVNTGELFF
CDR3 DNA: TGTGCCAGCAGCTTAGTGACTAGCGTGAACACCGGGGAGCTGTTTTTT

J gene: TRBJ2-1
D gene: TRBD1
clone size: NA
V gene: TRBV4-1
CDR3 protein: CASSQDPEYLDRGYNEQFF
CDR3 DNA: TGCGCCAGCAGCCAAGATCCCGAATATTTGGACAGGGGCTACAATGAGCAGTTCTTC

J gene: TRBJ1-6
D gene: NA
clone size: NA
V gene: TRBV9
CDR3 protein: CASSAPGPNSPLHF
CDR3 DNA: TGTGCCAGCAGCGCTCCAGGGCCTAATTCACCCCTCCACTTT

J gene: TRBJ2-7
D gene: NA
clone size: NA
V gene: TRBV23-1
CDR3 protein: CASSQSRADMTSYEQYF
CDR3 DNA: TGCGCCAGCAGTCAATCGAGGGCAGACATGACCAGCTACGAGCAGTACTTC

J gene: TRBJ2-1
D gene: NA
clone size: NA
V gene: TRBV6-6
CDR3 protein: CASTSRVWSAYNEQFF
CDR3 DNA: TGTGCCAGCACCTCACGGGTCTGGAGTGCCTACAATGAGCAGTTCTTC

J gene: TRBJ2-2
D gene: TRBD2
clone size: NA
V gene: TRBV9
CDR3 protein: CASSAKGGTANTGELFF
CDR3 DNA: TGTGCCAGCAGCGCCAAGGGAGGGACGGCGAACACCGGGGAGCTGTTTTTT

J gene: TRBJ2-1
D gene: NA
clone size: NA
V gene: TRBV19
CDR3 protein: CASSTPGLIGEQFF
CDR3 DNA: TGTGCCAGTAGTACCCCGGGACTCATCGGTGAGCAGTTCTTC

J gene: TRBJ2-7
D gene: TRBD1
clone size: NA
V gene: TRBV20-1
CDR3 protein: CSATDRDLQYF
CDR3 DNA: TGCAGTGCCACCGACAGGGACCTGCAGTACTTC

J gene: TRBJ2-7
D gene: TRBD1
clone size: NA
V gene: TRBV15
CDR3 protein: CATSRALGTAQSYEQYF
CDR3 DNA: TGTGCCACCAGCAGAGCCCTCGGGACAGCTCAATCCTACGAGCAGTACTTC

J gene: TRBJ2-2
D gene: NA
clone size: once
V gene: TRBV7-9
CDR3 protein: CASSLQRAGTGELFF
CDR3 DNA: TGTGCCAGCAGCTTACAGCGGGCGGGCACCGGGGAGCTGTTTTTT

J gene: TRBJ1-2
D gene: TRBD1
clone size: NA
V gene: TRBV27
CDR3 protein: CASSSNRGGYGYTF
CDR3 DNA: TGTGCCAGCAGTTCTAACAGGGGCGGGTATGGCTACACCTTC

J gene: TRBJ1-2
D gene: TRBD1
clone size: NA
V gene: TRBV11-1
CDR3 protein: CASSLATGGKMAGYTF
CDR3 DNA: TGTGCCAGCAGCTTAGCGACAGGGGGCAAGATGGCCGGCTACACCTTC

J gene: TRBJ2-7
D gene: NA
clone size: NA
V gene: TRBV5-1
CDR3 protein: CASSFGQMGMGEQYF
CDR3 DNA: TGCGCCAGCAGCTTCGGACAGATGGGTATGGGCGAGCAGTACTTC

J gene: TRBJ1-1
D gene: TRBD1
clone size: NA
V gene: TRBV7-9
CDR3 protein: CASSTRQGDTEAFF
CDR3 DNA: TGTGCCAGCAGCACGCGACAGGGGGACACTGAAGCTTTCTTT

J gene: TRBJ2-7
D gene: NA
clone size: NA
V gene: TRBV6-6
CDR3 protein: CASSYSRLAYEQYF
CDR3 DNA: TGTGCCAGCAGTTACTCCCGATTAGCCTACGAGCAGTACTTC

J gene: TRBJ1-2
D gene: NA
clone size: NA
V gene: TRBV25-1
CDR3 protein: CASRAGVNYGYTF
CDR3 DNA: TGTGCCAGCAGGGCAGGGGTGAACTATGGCTACACCTTC

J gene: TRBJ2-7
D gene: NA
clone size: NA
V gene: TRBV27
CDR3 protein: CASSSFLVARSKRSYEQYF
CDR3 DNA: TGTGCCAGCAGCTCCTTTCTAGTAGCGCGGAGTAAGCGCTCCTACGAGCAGTACTTC

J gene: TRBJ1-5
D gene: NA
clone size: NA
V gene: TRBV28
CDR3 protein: CASSLPTGTNQPQHF
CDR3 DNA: TGTGCCAGCAGTCTCCCCACAGGGACCAATCAGCCCCAGCATTTT

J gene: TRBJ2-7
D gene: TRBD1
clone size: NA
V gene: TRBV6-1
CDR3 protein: CASSEFGGQGAEQYF
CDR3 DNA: TGTGCCAGCAGTGAGTTTGGGGGACAGGGAGCCGAGCAGTACTTC

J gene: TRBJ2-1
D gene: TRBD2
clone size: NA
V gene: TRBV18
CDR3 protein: CASSPPERREGRNEQFF
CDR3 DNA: TGTGCCAGCTCACCACCCGAGAGGCGGGAGGGCCGCAATGAGCAGTTCTTC